Shown below are 25 T cell receptor beta chains from a single sample sequenced in a study of blood T cells in healthy people across ages (dated by TCRdb to the mid-2010s). The library came from 5' RACE. TCRdb records Illumina HiSeq 2500 as the sequencer. A second PCR of about 7 to 12 cycles was performed with a sample-barcoded 5' primer and a J-beta primer mix. TCRdb redid the processing of the public reads, applying fastp at Q25 and MiXCR, and retained in-frame beta chains. Every CDR3 protein is listed once, alongside the most common genes and DNA of its rows. The sample contains around 1.5 million distinct CDR3 sequences, around 42% of them found a single time. In total, the top ten clones hold 7% to 9.5% of the sample. Sequencing input: blood. These receptor sequences come from a woman between 18 and 30 years old in good health.

The V and J genes are TRBV20-1 and TRBJ2-1, with 7 bases lining up with TRBD2. CDR1 and CDR2 from the germline V gene are DFQATT and SNEGSKA (reference sequence). Trimming removed 8 bases from V and 6 bases from J; junction bases left unmatched: 10. The CDR3 consists of 13 residues. The DNA for the CDR3 is TGCAGTATGGGGGAGGGCGGGGCCAATGAGCAGTTCTTC. Translated, it gives CSMGEGGANEQFF.

This chain uses TRBV27 with TRBJ1-5; D is undetermined. CDR1 and CDR2 from the germline V gene are MNHEY and SMNVEV (reference sequence). CDR3 length: 17 residues. The V end lost 4 bases, the J end lost 0 bases, and 16 bases lay between the germline ends. This CDR3 reads CASSSLLRHVSNQPQHF. CDR3 coding DNA: TGTGCCAGCAGTTCCCTACTCAGACACGTTAGCAATCAGCCCCAGCATTTT.

There are many counts of this clonotype. In DNA form, the CDR3 reads TGTGCCAGCAGCCCCGGGACAGGGGACTATGGCTACACCTTC. It yields the protein CASSPGTGDYGYTF. The rearrangement uses TRBV18 and TRBJ1-2; 10 bases map to TRBD1. The CDR3 length is 14 residues. Germline V CDR1 and CDR2: KGHSH, LQKENI. V dropped 8 bases and J dropped 3; count of bases not matched to a gene: 6. Based on the CDR3 plus reference TRBV18 and TRBJ1-2, the full variable domain is NAGVMQNPRHLVRRRGQEARLRCSPMKGHSHVYWYRQLPEEGLKFMVYLQKENIIDESGMPKERFSAEFPKEGPSILRIQQVVRGDSAAYFCASSPGTGDYGYTFGSGTRLTVV.

The chain carries TRBV5-6 and TRBJ2-7; 8 bases match TRBD1. The V gene's germline CDR1 is SGHDT and CDR2 YYEEEE. Losses at the gene ends were 0 bases for V and 5 bases for J; bases not matched to a gene: 4. The CDR3 contains 14 residues. This CDR3 is CASSLGRGHNEQYF. The CDR3 DNA follows: TGTGCCAGCAGCTTGGGCAGGGGGCATAACGAGCAGTACTTC.

This clonotype was recorded only once. The chain joins TRBV7-8 to TRBJ1-1; TRBD1 is a possible D gene (5 bases). Deletions cut 2 bases from V and 3 bases from J, with 13 bases between. From germline, CDR1 is SGHVS and CDR2 FQNEAQ. The CDR3 runs to 15 residues. The DNA for the CDR3 is TGTGCCAGCAGCTTATCAGCAGGGTTGGACACTGAAGCTTTCTTT. Translated, it gives CASSLSAGLDTEAFF.

This clonotype was picked up a small number of times. The CDR3 loop reads CASSYDSLRVQEQFF. In DNA, the CDR3 is TGTGCCAGCAGTTACGATTCCCTCAGGGTGCAGGAGCAGTTCTTC. The V call is TRBV6-6, the J call TRBJ2-1, with a weak D call TRBD1 (5 bases). V lost 2 bases and J lost 10, with 18 bases in between. The V gene's germline CDR1 is MNHNY and CDR2 SVGAGI (reference sequence). The CDR3 covers 15 residues.

The chain joins TRBV12-3 or TRBV12-4 to TRBJ1-3; weak D call: TRBD1 (6 bases). V was clipped by 3 bases and J by 4 bases, with 13 bases between them. The CDR3 totals 15 residues. The CDR3: CASSFGVQGGNTIYF. CDR3 DNA: TGTGCCAGCAGTTTCGGGGTGCAGGGGGGAAACACCATATATTTT.

This clonotype has a handful of counts. This sequence joins TRBV10-3 and TRBJ2-3; 14 bases agree with TRBD2. Looked up from germline, CDR1 is ENHRY and CDR2 is SYGVKD. V shed 11 bases, J shed 6 bases, and the junction held 10 bases outside the gene matches. This CDR3 region has 15 residues. CDR3 loop: CASIGLAGGRDTQYF. The DNA of the CDR3 is TGTGCCTCCATAGGACTAGCGGGGGGTAGGGATACGCAGTATTTT.

This clonotype appeared a few times. The chain uses TRBV20-1 and TRBJ2-3, with D tentatively TRBD1 or TRBD2 (5 bases each). CDR1 and CDR2 from the germline V gene are DFQATT and SNEGSKA (reference sequence). The CDR3 runs 15 residues. V shed 6 bases and J shed 2 bases, with 18 bases lying between them. CDR3 amino acids: CSATGRGANTDTQYF. The CDR3, as DNA: TGCAGTGCAACCGGACGGGGCGCGAACACAGATACGCAGTATTTT.

This clonotype was counted only a few times. This rearrangement joins TRBV4-1 to TRBJ2-1; TRBD2 matches at 11 bases. The V gene's germline CDR1 is MGHRA and CDR2 YSYEKL. The CDR3 runs 16 residues. With V trimmed by 0 bases and J by 6 bases, 4 bases remained unmatched. CDR3 amino acids: CASSQEASGRFNEQFF. CDR3 bases: TGCGCCAGCAGCCAAGAGGCTAGCGGGAGGTTCAATGAGCAGTTCTTC.

The chain recombines TRBV20-1 with TRBJ2-3, with 11 bases matching TRBD2. J was trimmed by 2 bases and V by 7 bases; bases with no gene match: 11. The germline gives CDR1 DFQATT, CDR2 SNEGSKA (reference sequence). This CDR3 has 16 amino acids. The CDR3 sequence is CSGLSGGALATDTQYF. CDR3 coding DNA: TGCAGTGGGCTTAGCGGGGGGGCCCTAGCCACAGATACGCAGTATTTT.

The chain carries TRBV7-2 and TRBJ1-2; D is perhaps TRBD1 (6 bases). Trimming removed 5 bases from V and 4 bases from J, with 20 bases in between. Per the germline V gene, CDR1 is SGHTA and CDR2 is FQGNSA. This CDR3 has 16 residues. CDR3 region: CASSPRAGGLSYGYTF. In nucleotides, the CDR3 is TGTGCCAGCAGCCCCCGGGCCGGGGGGCTTAGCTATGGCTACACCTTC.

This clonotype was counted between two and nine times. The chain employs TRBV7-9 and TRBJ2-2; TRBD1 aligns across 11 bases. This CDR3 contains 15 residues. Trimming took 5 bases from V and 3 from J; bases not matched to a gene: 2. Germline V gives CDR1 SEHNR, CDR2 FQNEAQ (reference sequence). CDR3 bases: TGTGCCAGCAGCCCGGGACAGGGGGACACCGGGGAGCTGTTTTTT. This gives the protein CASSPGQGDTGELFF.

There are a few counts of this clonotype. V gene TRBV20-1 combines with J gene TRBJ2-3, with D hard to call. CDR3 length: 15 amino acids. Germline values: CDR1 DFQATT, CDR2 SNEGSKA (reference sequence). V was pared by 0 bases and J by 2 bases, with 12 bases between. In DNA, the CDR3 is TGCAGTGCTAGAGATTTGAGCAGGAACACAGATACGCAGTATTTT. Its translation is CSARDLSRNTDTQYF.

The chain uses TRBV10-3 and TRBJ1-4; 8 bases fit TRBD1. In germline, CDR1 is ENHRY, CDR2 SYGVKD. This CDR3 is built from 14 residues. The V gene end was trimmed by 4 bases and the J gene end by 3 bases; junction bases not matched to a gene: 1. The CDR3 sequence: CAISGGQANEKLFF. CDR3 sequence (DNA): TGTGCCATCAGTGGGGGACAGGCTAATGAAAAACTGTTTTTT.

This rearrangement joins TRBV28 to TRBJ2-7, with a possible D match to TRBD1 (6 bases). The germline gives CDR1 MDHEN, CDR2 SYDVKM. V was shortened by 1 base and J by 6 bases, with 19 bases between the two germline ends. The CDR3 runs 16 residues. The CDR3 protein is CASSLFQGQGLSEQYF. The CDR3 DNA is TGTGCCAGCAGTTTATTCCAGGGGCAGGGCCTCAGCGAGCAGTACTTC. Full variable domain (remainder filled in from reference TRBV28 and TRBJ2-7): DVKVTQSSRYLVKRTGEKVFLECVQDMDHENMFWYRQDPGLGLRLIYFSYDVKMKEKGDIPEGYSVSREKKERFSLILESASTNQTSMYLCASSLFQGQGLSEQYFGPGTRLTVT.

Concerning this clonotype: A read error may account for a junction end that differs from germline. The chain is built from TRBV28 and TRBJ2-3; TRBD2 matches at 9 bases. CDR1 and CDR2 from the germline V gene are MDHEN and SYDVKM. The CDR3 length is 16 residues. In nucleotides, the CDR3 is TGTGCCTGCAGTCCATCTAGGCGGGGGGGTCCAGATACGCAGTATTTT. Residues: CACSPSRRGGPDTQYF.

The V and J genes are TRBV7-2 and TRBJ2-7, with TRBD2 matching over 8 bases. The DNA matches TRBJ2-4 better at its end, which makes the J call doubtful. This CDR3 has 15 residues. CDR1 is SGHTA and CDR2 is FQGNSA in the germline V gene. The CDR3 sequence is CASSLGRAGENIQYF. The CDR3 bases are TGTGCCAGCAGCTTGGGACGAGCGGGGGAAAACATTCAGTACTTC.

In this sample, this clonotype turned up once. This chain's CDR3 is CASSLWEGSYTF. The CDR3 DNA reads TGTGCCAGCAGCTTGTGGGAGGGGAGCTACACCTTC. This chain links TRBV5-4 with TRBJ1-2; TRBD1 might be the D (5 bases). Germline CDR1 reads SGHNT; CDR2 reads YYREEE (reference sequence). The V end lost 1 base, the J end lost 9 bases, and 10 bases lay between the germline ends. The CDR3 is 12 residues long.

V is TRBV7-9 and J is TRBJ2-7; D is ambiguous. This CDR3 is 15 amino acids long. Trimming pared 1 base from V and 0 bases from J, leaving 10 bases between. Looked up from germline, CDR1 is SEHNR and CDR2 is FQNEAQ (reference sequence). The DNA for the CDR3 is TGTGCCAGCAGCTTAGGGCAGAGAAGCTCCTACGAGCAGTACTTC. Translation gives CASSLGQRSSYEQYF. Full variable domain (remainder filled in from reference TRBV7-9 and TRBJ2-7): DTGVSQNPRHKITKRGQNVTFRCDPISEHNRLYWYRQTLGQGPEFLTYFQNEAQLEKSRLLSDRFSAERPKGSFSTLEIQRTEQGDSAMYLCASSLGQRSSYEQYFGPGTRLTVT.

With regard to this clonotype: The junction shows a germline mismatch at one end, possibly a read error. This chain joins TRBV6-1 and TRBJ2-7, with TRBD2 matching 10 bases. The germline CDR1 and CDR2 sequences are MNHNS and SASEGT. The CDR3 has 15 amino acids. The CDR3, as DNA: TGTGCCAGTAGTGAAGCGGGAGGGTCGAACTACGAGCAGTACTTC. It codes for CASSEAGGSNYEQYF.

Remarks on this clonotype: This may be a read error: a much more frequent sequence differs by one nucleotide. The V gene is TRBV12-3 or TRBV12-4, the J gene TRBJ2-1; 9 nucleotides match TRBD2. The CDR3 has 14 residues. The V gene end was trimmed by 5 bases and the J gene end by 10 bases; junction bases not matched to a gene: 9. The CDR3 here is CASSPLAGSYEQFF. The CDR3 coding sequence is TGTGCCAGCAGTCCCCTAGCGGGGTCCTACGAGCAGTTCTTC.

V gene TRBV12-3 or TRBV12-4 combines with J gene TRBJ2-3, with 8 bases that match TRBD2. The CDR3 loop spans 13 amino acids. The trim removed 3 bases at V and 10 bases at J, leaving 6 bases unmatched. The CDR3 bases are TGTGCCAGCAGTTTGTCGGGGGGGGATGCGCAGTATTTT. Its protein is CASSLSGGDAQYF.

V usage is TRBV3-1 and J usage is TRBJ2-5, with 9 nucleotides matching TRBD1. Germline loops: CDR1 LGHDT, CDR2 YNNKEL (reference sequence). V shed 4 bases and J 3 bases; nucleotides not matched to a gene: 9. This CDR3 spans 16 amino acids. CDR3 in DNA: TGTGCCAGCAGCCCTTTCCGGGACAGGGTAGAAGAGACCCAGTACTTC. Protein: CASSPFRDRVEETQYF.

The chain employs TRBV6-2 or TRBV6-3 and TRBJ1-2; D is uncertain. Trimming stripped 4 bases from V and 7 bases from J, with 10 bases between. Germline loops: CDR1 MNHEY, CDR2 SVGEGT. This CDR3 spans 12 amino acids. CDR3 sequence: CASSSTAGGYTF. The DNA of the CDR3 is TGTGCCAGCAGTTCTACCGCGGGTGGCTACACCTTC.